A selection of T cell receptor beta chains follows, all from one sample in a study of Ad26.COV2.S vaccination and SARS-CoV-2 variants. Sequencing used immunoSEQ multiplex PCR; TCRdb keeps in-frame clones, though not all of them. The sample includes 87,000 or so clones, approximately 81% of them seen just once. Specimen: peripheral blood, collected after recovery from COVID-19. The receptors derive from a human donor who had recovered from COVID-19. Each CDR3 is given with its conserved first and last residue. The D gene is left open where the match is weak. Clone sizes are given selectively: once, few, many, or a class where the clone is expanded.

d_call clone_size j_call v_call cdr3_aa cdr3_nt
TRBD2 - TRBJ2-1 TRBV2 CASSGPPSGRAHEQFF TGTGCCAGCAGTGGCCCGCCTAGCGGGAGGGCGCATGAGCAGTTCTTC
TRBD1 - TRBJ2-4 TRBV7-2 CASSTRQGRNIQYF TGTGCCAGCAGCACAAGACAGGGTCGAAACATTCAGTACTTC
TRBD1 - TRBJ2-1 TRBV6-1 CASSETSGTGGNEQFF TGTGCCAGCAGTGAAACGTCCGGGACAGGGGGCAATGAGCAGTTCTTC
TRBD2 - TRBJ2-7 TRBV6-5 CASSSTTSGYYEQYF TGTGCCAGCAGTTCCACCACTAGCGGTTACTACGAGCAGTACTTC
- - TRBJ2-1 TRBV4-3 CASSLDKGSYNEQFF TGCGCCAGCAGCCTGGACAAGGGATCTTACAATGAGCAGTTCTTC
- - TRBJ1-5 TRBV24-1 CATGGWGNQPQHF TGTGCCACCGGGGGGTGGGGCAATCAGCCCCAGCATTTT
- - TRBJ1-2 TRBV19 CASTRYVPNYGYTF TGTGCCAGTACTCGCTACGTGCCTAACTATGGCTACACCTTC
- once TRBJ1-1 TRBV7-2 CASSFVGRVNTEAFF TGTGCCAGCAGCTTTGTAGGGAGGGTGAACACTGAAGCTTTCTTT
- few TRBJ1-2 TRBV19 CASSILPGAGSYGYTF TGTGCCAGTAGTATTCTCCCCGGGGCGGGGAGCTATGGCTACACCTTC
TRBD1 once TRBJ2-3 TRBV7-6 CASSSSRDRGLRSTDTQYF TGTGCCAGCAGCTCATCCCGGGACAGGGGGCTTCGATCCACAGATACGCAGTATTTT
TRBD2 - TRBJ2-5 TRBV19 CASSTGTSAPGTQYF TGTGCCAGTAGTACGGGGACTAGCGCCCCCGGGACCCAGTACTTC
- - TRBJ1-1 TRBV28 CSSAGATEAFF TGTTCCTCAGCCGGGGCCACTGAAGCTTTCTTT
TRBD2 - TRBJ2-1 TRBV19 CASILRGGRASSEQFF TGTGCCAGTATCTTACGGGGCGGGAGGGCCTCGAGTGAGCAGTTCTTC
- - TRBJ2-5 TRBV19 CASTPHSKYRGETQYF TGTGCCAGTACCCCCCACTCTAAGTACCGAGGGGAGACCCAGTACTTC
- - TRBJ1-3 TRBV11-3 CASGARGSFGNTIYF TGTGCCAGCGGAGCCAGGGGATCGTTCGGAAACACCATATATTTT
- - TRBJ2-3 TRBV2 CASSEAQATDTQYF TGTGCCAGCAGTGAAGCTCAGGCAACAGATACGCAGTATTTT
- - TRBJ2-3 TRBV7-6 CASSPGQGNTQYF TGTGCCAGCAGTCCCGGCCAGGGAAATACGCAGTATTTT
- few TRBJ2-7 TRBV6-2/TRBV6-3 CASSYYILRGLNYEQYF TGTGCCAGCAGTTACTATATCCTTCGGGGGCTAAACTACGAGCAGTACTTC
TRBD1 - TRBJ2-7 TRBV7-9 CASSWTGPEQYF TGTGCCAGCAGCTGGACAGGCCCCGAGCAGTACTTC
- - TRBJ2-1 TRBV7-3 CASSLFGGSNEQFF TGTGCCAGCAGCTTATTCGGGGGTAGTAATGAGCAGTTCTTC
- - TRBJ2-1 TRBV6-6 CASSFSREGNEQFF TGTGCCAGCAGTTTTAGCCGGGAAGGCAATGAGCAGTTCTTC
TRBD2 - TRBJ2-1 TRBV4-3 CASSSKRESSYNEQFF TGCGCCAGCAGTTCTAAGCGGGAAAGCTCCTACAATGAGCAGTTCTTC
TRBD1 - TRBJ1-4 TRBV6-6 CASRKTGGGEKLFF TGTGCCAGCAGGAAGACAGGGGGAGGGGAAAAACTGTTTTTT
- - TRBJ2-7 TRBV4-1 CASSPAATGLSYEQYF TGCGCCAGCAGCCCGGCAGCGACAGGACTTTCCTACGAGCAGTACTTC
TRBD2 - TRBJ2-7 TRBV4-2 CASSPAQRDDYEQYF TGTGCCAGCAGCCCCGCACAGCGGGATGACTACGAGCAGTACTTC
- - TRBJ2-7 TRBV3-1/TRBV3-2 CASTPGRDNTYEQYF TGTGCCAGCACCCCAGGCCGGGACAACACCTACGAGCAGTACTTC
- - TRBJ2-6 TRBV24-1 CATSPGANVLTF TGTGCCACTTCACCTGGGGCCAACGTCCTGACTTTC
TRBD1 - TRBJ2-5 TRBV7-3 CASSLGTNDREETQYF TGTGCCAGCAGCTTGGGGACAAATGACAGGGAGGAGACCCAGTACTTC
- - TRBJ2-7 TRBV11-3 CASSLDSSYEQYF TGTGCCAGCAGCTTAGATAGCTCCTACGAGCAGTACTTC
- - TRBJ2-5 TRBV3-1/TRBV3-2 CASSRQGIETQYF TGTGCCAGCAGCCGGCAGGGCATAGAGACCCAGTACTTC
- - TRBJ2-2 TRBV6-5 CASSYSWGAELFF TGTGCCAGCAGTTACTCTTGGGGAGCGGAGCTGTTTTTT
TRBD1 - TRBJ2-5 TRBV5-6 CASSRDRHQETQYF TGTGCCAGCAGCAGGGACAGACACCAAGAGACCCAGTACTTC
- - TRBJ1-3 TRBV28 CASSSSNSSSGNTIYF TGTGCCAGCAGTTCTTCAAACTCCAGCTCTGGAAACACCATATATTTT
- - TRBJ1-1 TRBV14 CASSPNRGEAFF TGTGCCAGCAGCCCCAACCGCGGCGAAGCTTTCTTT
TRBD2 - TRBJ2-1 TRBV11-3 CASSFLGGSSSYNEQFF TGTGCCAGCAGCTTCCTAGGCGGGAGTAGCTCCTACAATGAGCAGTTCTTC
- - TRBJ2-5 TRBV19 CASSISAVGQETQYF TGTGCCAGTAGTATATCTGCGGTTGGTCAAGAGACCCAGTACTTC
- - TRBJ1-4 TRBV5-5 CASSLDGGEIGKLFF TGTGCCAGCAGCTTGGACGGGGGCGAAATCGGAAAACTGTTTTTT
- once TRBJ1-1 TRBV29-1 CSGGHMNTEAFF TGCAGCGGGGGACATATGAACACTGAAGCTTTCTTT
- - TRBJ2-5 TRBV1 CTSSQPPGLAGGWKETQYF TGCACCAGCAGCCAACCGCCGGGACTAGCGGGTGGGTGGAAAGAGACCCAGTACTTC
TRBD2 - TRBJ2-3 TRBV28 CASSPTSGSTDTQYF TGTGCCAGCAGCCCAACTAGCGGTAGCACAGATACGCAGTATTTT
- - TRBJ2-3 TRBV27 CASSLRRVTDTQYF TGTGCCAGCAGTCTCCGCAGAGTCACAGATACGCAGTATTTT
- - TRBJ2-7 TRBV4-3 CASSQDLYGSYEQYF TGCGCCAGCAGCCAGGACCTTTACGGCTCCTACGAGCAGTACTTC
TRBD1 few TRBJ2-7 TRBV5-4 CASSLGDRTYEQYF TGTGCCAGCAGCTTGGGGGACAGAACCTACGAGCAGTACTTC
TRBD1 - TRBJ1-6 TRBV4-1 CASSRPTGGNSPLHF TGCGCCAGCAGCCGACCGACAGGGGGGAATTCACCCCTCCACTTT
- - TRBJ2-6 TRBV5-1 CASSATGTGANVLTF TGCGCCAGCAGCGCTACAGGGACTGGGGCCAACGTCCTGACTTTC
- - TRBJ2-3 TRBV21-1 CASSKPAGDTDTQYF TGTGCCAGCAGCAAACCGGCGGGGGACACAGATACGCAGTATTTT
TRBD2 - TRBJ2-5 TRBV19 CASRASGRETQYF TGTGCCAGTAGGGCTAGCGGGAGAGAGACCCAGTACTTC
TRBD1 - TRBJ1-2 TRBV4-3 CASSRGASGQEGYGYTF TGCGCCAGCAGCCGAGGGGCCTCGGGACAGGAAGGCTATGGCTACACCTTC
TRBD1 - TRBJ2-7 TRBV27 CASRRDGTVQQQYF TGTGCCAGCAGACGAGACGGGACAGTCCAACAGCAGTACTTC
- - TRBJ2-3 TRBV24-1 CATSDLVFGGTDTQYF TGTGCCACCAGTGATTTGGTTTTCGGAGGCACAGATACGCAGTATTTT
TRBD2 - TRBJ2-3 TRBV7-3 CASSSLAGGSRGTDTQYF TGTGCCAGCAGCTCTCTAGCGGGAGGGAGTCGTGGCACAGATACGCAGTATTTT
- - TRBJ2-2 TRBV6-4 CASSDKNTGELFF TGTGCCAGCAGTGATAAGAACACCGGGGAGCTGTTTTTT
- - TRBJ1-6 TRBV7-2 CASRPTATSNSPLHF TGTGCCAGCAGACCGACGGCCACATCTAATTCACCCCTCCACTTT
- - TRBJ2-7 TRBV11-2 CASSFGQLAYEQYF TGTGCCAGCAGCTTTGGTCAGTTGGCCTACGAGCAGTACTTC
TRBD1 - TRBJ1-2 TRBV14 CASSQDVGGNMEGYTF TGTGCCAGCAGCCAAGATGTAGGGGGCAATATGGAGGGCTACACCTTC